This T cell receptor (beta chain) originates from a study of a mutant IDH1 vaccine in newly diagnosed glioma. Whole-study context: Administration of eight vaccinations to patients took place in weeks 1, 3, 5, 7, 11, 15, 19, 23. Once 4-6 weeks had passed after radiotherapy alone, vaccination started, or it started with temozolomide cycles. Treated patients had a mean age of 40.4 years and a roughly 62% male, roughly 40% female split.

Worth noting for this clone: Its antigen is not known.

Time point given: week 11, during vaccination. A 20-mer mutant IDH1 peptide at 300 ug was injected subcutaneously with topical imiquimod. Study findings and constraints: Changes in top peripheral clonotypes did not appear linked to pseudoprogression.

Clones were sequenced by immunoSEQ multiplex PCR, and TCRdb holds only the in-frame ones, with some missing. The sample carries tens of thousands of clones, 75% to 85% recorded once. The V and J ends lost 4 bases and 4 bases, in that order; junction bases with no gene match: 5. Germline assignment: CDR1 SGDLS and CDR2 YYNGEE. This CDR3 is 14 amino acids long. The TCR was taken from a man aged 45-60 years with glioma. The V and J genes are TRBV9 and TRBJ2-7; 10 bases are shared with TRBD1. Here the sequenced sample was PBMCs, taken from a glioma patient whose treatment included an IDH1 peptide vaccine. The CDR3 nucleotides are TGTGCCAGCAGCCCCCGACAGGGGGCATACGAGCAGTACTTC. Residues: CASSPRQGAYEQYF.